This T cell receptor (beta chain) was captured in a study of Graves' ophthalmopathy and Graves' hyperthyroidism. This clonotype has a count of ten or more. The authors amplified TCR beta CDR3 regions from RNA transcripts. Scientists carried out first-round RT-PCR using HTBI primers and then a second-round multiplex PCR. TCRdb processed the multiplex PCR reads anew with MiXCR; each CDR3 protein has one entry. The sample lists hundreds of thousands of distinct CDR3 sequences; 13% to 15% were seen once. V gave up 0 bases and J gave up 5 bases, with 1 base separating them. The CDR3 runs to 11 residues. Germline CDR1 MNHNS, CDR2 SASEGT.

The sequence was collected from a woman in her thirties with Graves' ophthalmopathy. V usage is TRBV6-1 and J usage is TRBJ2-5; no clear D gene. Sequencing used blood. The CDR3 DNA follows: TGTGCCAGCAGTGAAGCGGAGACCCAGTACTTC. Amino acids: CASSEAETQYF.